A selection of T cell receptor beta chains follows, all from one sample in a study of blood T cells in healthy people across ages. TCRdb ran MiXCR on the 5' RACE reads and lists one entry per CDR3 protein. The data show 1.5 million to 2 million distinct CDR3 sequences, with 25% to 30% seen just once and 7.7% held by the top ten. The sample was blood. All receptors come from a woman aged 25-40 years in good health. The CDR3 runs from the conserved cysteine through the conserved F or W. A D gene is named only where the DNA matches it firmly.

TRBV6-5,TRBJ1-2,TRBD1,CASSRFGQGGGYTF
TRBV20-1,NA,TRBD2,CSAREGGGGFATYEQYF
TRBV7-9,TRBJ2-7,NA,CASSFPDGGYYEQYF
TRBV12-3/TRBV12-4,TRBJ1-2,NA,CASSLGGLNYGYTF
TRBV6-6,TRBJ1-3,TRBD1,CASSSGTALSTIYF
TRBV29-1,TRBJ1-2,NA,CSALRSYYGYTF
TRBV7-2,TRBJ2-1,NA,CASRTLVGAYNEQFF
TRBV20-1,TRBJ2-7,NA,CSASRDSTYEQYF
TRBV7-9,TRBJ1-1,NA,CATTAGMNTEAFF
TRBV5-1,TRBJ2-3,NA,CASSFQEITDTQYF
TRBV7-2,TRBJ2-4,NA,CASSTNSIAKNIQYF
TRBV10-3,TRBJ1-2,NA,CAISESNVRSYDYTF
TRBV29-1,TRBJ1-1,NA,CSVVGGKAFF
TRBV20-1,TRBJ2-7,NA,CSASKTSYEQYF
TRBV27,TRBJ2-7,TRBD1,CASSPINRGPSYEQYF
TRBV9,TRBJ1-3,NA,CASSVNGARNTIYF
TRBV5-1,TRBJ2-3,TRBD1,CASRIGQGITDTQYF
TRBV28,TRBJ2-7,NA,CASSPTIQYEQYF
TRBV10-3,TRBJ2-1,NA,CAITTNGEQFF
TRBV29-1,TRBJ2-7,NA,CSVEMGTYEQYF
TRBV20-1,TRBJ2-1,NA,CSASAGPYEDEQFF
TRBV21-1,TRBJ2-1,NA,CASPNAPSSYNEQFF
TRBV12-5,TRBJ1-5,NA,CASGSSGNSNQPQHF
TRBV9,TRBJ2-3,TRBD1,CASSVVATGMEDTQYF
TRBV2,TRBJ2-6,NA,CASSVAYRAGANVLTF
TRBV2,TRBJ2-5,NA,CASSEVRDSVYNEQYF
TRBV7-2,TRBJ2-1,TRBD1,CASNDYRGRGEFF
TRBV7-8,TRBJ1-5,NA,CASSLAFSGEPQHF
TRBV27,NA,NA,CASSLSLPGKGNEQYF
TRBV7-2,TRBJ2-3,NA,CASSPRSGSRLTDTQYF
TRBV20-1,TRBJ2-4,NA,CSAPRDLLTKNIQYF
TRBV5-5,TRBJ2-7,TRBD2,CASRESASGAYEQYF
TRBV7-2,TRBJ1-2,TRBD1,CANTPVRTGGGYTF
TRBV4-3,TRBJ2-4,NA,CASSQDSYTRGIQYF
TRBV5-5,TRBJ1-2,NA,CASSFRTESNYGYTF
TRBV7-9,TRBJ2-1,NA,CASSFFLGASMNEQFF
TRBV20-1,TRBJ1-6,NA,CSASPRGQGIWSPLHF
TRBV13,TRBJ1-1,NA,CASSPAGKVNTEAFF
TRBV4-2,TRBJ1-4,TRBD1,CASSLSYRGNGEKLFF
TRBV10-2,TRBJ2-1,NA,CASSADSGATGIQFF
TRBV7-9,TRBJ2-7,NA,CSSSQRGMEDEQYF
TRBV11-2,TRBJ2-5,NA,CASSLRLPQETQYF
TRBV19,TRBJ1-2,TRBD1,CATTKGATYYGYTF
TRBV12-3/TRBV12-4,TRBJ2-6,TRBD1,CASKGQGAIGANVRTF
TRBV28,TRBJ2-5,NA,CASSKERHIQETQYF
TRBV11-2,NA,NA,CASSYQIMGRTYEQYF
TRBV5-1,TRBJ1-4,NA,CASSLGSGNEKLFF
TRBV11-1,TRBJ2-1,TRBD2,CASSPAGGRFHEQFF